The following is a T cell receptor (beta chain) sequence with its context. Antigen specificity is unknown. These data belong to a study of blood T cells in healthy people across ages. Overall study results and limits: Higher diversity and more naive CD4+ cells were features of long-lived donors, compared to aged donors.

Together with a sample-barcoded 5' primer, a J-beta primer mix was included in a second PCR lasting about 6 to 12 cycles. One entry per CDR3 protein, called by TCRdb with MiXCR from the 5' RACE reads. The table includes 950,000 to 1,200,000 distinct CDR3 sequences, about two fifths detected once. Sequenced input: blood. The clonotype originates from a man younger than 30 in good health.

The chain's CDR3 is CASLSLGGGTEAFF. As DNA, the CDR3 is TGTGCCAGCCTTTCCCTGGGGGGGGGCACTGAAGCTTTCTTT. The V call is TRBV27, the J call TRBJ1-1, with D tentatively TRBD1 (5 bases). With 8 bases removed from V and 4 bases from J, the gap between germline ends came to 17 bases. This CDR3 region has 14 residues. Germline CDR1 is MNHEY and CDR2 is SMNVEV (reference sequence).